The rows below give T cell receptor beta chains drawn from one sample of a study of blood T cell repertoires in COVID-19. Sequencing used immunoSEQ multiplex PCR; TCRdb keeps in-frame clones, though not all of them. The data hold over 150,000 clones, with about 79% observed a single time. Material: peripheral blood. The receptors originated from a human donor in a cohort sampled during active COVID-19. The CDR3 runs from the conserved cysteine through the conserved F or W. A D gene is named only where the DNA matches it firmly. Clone sizes are given selectively: once, few, many, or a class where the clone is expanded.

TRBV7-6	TRBJ2-1	.	13	.	CASSLLQGGEQFF	TGTGCCAGCAGCTTACTCCAGGGAGGTGAGCAGTTCTTC
TRBV9	TRBJ2-3	TRBD2	18	.	CASSVGSSGSIQADTQYF	TGTGCCAGCAGCGTAGGGTCTAGCGGGAGTATACAGGCAGATACGCAGTATTTT
TRBV28	TRBJ2-5	TRBD1	15	.	CASSIPGQPRETQYF	TGTGCCAGCAGTATCCCGGGACAGCCTCGAGAGACCCAGTACTTC
TRBV12-3/TRBV12-4	TRBJ2-7	TRBD1	12	.	CASSFRQGVQYF	TGTGCCAGCAGTTTCCGGCAGGGGGTGCAGTACTTC
TRBV28	TRBJ2-1	.	16	.	CASRTATGSSYNEQFF	TGTGCCAGCAGAACCGCGACAGGAAGCTCCTACAATGAGCAGTTCTTC
TRBV6-5	TRBJ2-2	TRBD2	16	.	CASSSWGGRSTGELFF	TGTGCCAGCAGTTCATGGGGCGGGAGAAGCACCGGGGAGCTGTTTTTT
TRBV5-4	TRBJ2-5	TRBD2	15	.	CASSLGGGSRETQYF	TGTGCCAGCAGCTTAGGCGGGGGTAGCCGAGAGACCCAGTACTTC
TRBV27	TRBJ1-1	TRBD1	18	.	CASSLESSAGGGGTEAFF	TGTGCCAGCAGTTTAGAGTCATCAGCAGGGGGAGGCGGCACTGAAGCTTTCTTT
TRBV5-5	TRBJ2-7	TRBD2	14	.	CASSAGGLGYEQYF	TGTGCCAGCAGCGCGGGAGGGCTAGGATACGAGCAGTACTTC
TRBV3-1/TRBV3-2	TRBJ2-7	TRBD1	15	.	CASSQDYRGSYEQYF	TGTGCCAGCAGCCAAGACTACAGGGGCTCCTACGAGCAGTACTTC
TRBV28	TRBJ2-7	.	15	.	CASSFNYPLTYEQYF	TGTGCCAGCAGTTTTAACTACCCTCTTACCTACGAGCAGTACTTC
TRBV5-1	TRBJ2-7	.	14	.	CASSLQGGRYEQYF	TGCGCCAGCAGCTTGCAGGGGGGCCGGTACGAGCAGTACTTC
TRBV27	TRBJ2-1	.	16	.	CASSLEAGKHYNEQFF	TGTGCCAGCAGTTTAGAAGCGGGCAAACACTACAATGAGCAGTTCTTC
TRBV11-2	TRBJ2-1	TRBD2	15	.	CASSSTGTSLYEQFF	TGTGCCAGCAGCTCAACCGGGACTAGCTTATATGAGCAGTTCTTC
TRBV3-1/TRBV3-2	TRBJ2-7	TRBD2	15	.	CASSQGLAYPSEQYF	TGTGCCAGCAGCCAAGGACTAGCGTACCCCTCCGAGCAGTACTTC
TRBV19	TRBJ2-1	TRBD2	17	.	CASSIPSGISSYNEQFF	TGTGCCAGTAGTATCCCTAGCGGGATTTCCTCCTACAATGAGCAGTTCTTC
TRBV9	TRBJ1-2	.	14	.	CASSVFSGDDGYTF	TGTGCCAGCAGCGTTTTTTCGGGGGACGATGGCTACACCTTC
TRBV11-2	TRBJ2-5	TRBD1	18	.	CASSSRGPGWRPEETQYF	TGTGCCAGCAGCTCGAGGGGGCCAGGATGGAGACCCGAGGAGACCCAGTACTTC
TRBV3-1/TRBV3-2	TRBJ2-1	.	16	few	CASSQDLGGSHNEQFF	TGTGCCAGCAGCCAAGATTTAGGGGGTTCCCACAATGAGCAGTTCTTC
TRBV12-5	TRBJ1-1	.	13	.	CASGPHKNTEAFF	TGTGCTAGTGGCCCGCACAAAAACACTGAAGCTTTCTTT
TRBV28	TRBJ2-7	TRBD1	17	.	CASTWGIFKTGKNEQYF	TGTGCCAGCACCTGGGGGATCTTTAAGACAGGGAAAAACGAGCAGTACTTC
TRBV7-7	TRBJ2-2	TRBD2	15	.	CASSSSGSNTGELFF	TGTGCCAGCAGTTCTAGCGGGAGCAACACCGGGGAGCTGTTTTTT
TRBV24-1	TRBJ2-1	TRBD2	16	.	CATSELTSGSHNEQFF	TGTGCCACCAGTGAGCTGACTAGCGGGAGTCACAATGAGCAGTTCTTC
TRBV6-6	TRBJ2-7	.	15	.	CASSQVVQANYEQYF	TGTGCCAGCAGTCAAGTAGTGCAGGCCAACTACGAGCAGTACTTC
TRBV10-2	TRBJ2-7	TRBD2	15	.	CASSGLAGVAYEQYF	TGCGCCAGCAGTGGACTAGCGGGAGTAGCCTACGAGCAGTACTTC
TRBV5-1	TRBJ2-1	.	14	.	CASSRDDMFDEQFF	TGCGCCAGCAGCCGTGATGACATGTTCGATGAGCAGTTCTTC
TRBV19	TRBJ2-3	TRBD2	19	.	CASSIPTSGSLPSTDTQYF	TGTGCCAGTAGTATCCCGACTAGCGGGAGTCTCCCGAGCACAGATACGCAGTATTTT
TRBV12-5	TRBJ2-4	.	20	once	CASGLVRRRENLLGKNIQYF	TGTGCTAGTGGTTTGGTACGGCGACGCGAAAACCTTCTAGGCAAAAACATTCAGTACTTC
TRBV11-2	TRBJ2-7	TRBD1	17	.	CASSLGFEDRGSYEQYF	TGTGCCAGCAGCTTAGGGTTCGAGGACAGGGGGTCCTACGAGCAGTACTTC
TRBV28	TRBJ2-6	.	16	.	CASSLSIPSGANVLTF	TGTGCCAGCAGTCTGAGTATTCCGTCTGGGGCCAACGTCCTGACTTTC
TRBV5-1	TRBJ1-4	.	14	.	CASSPGQTFEKLFF	TGCGCCAGCAGCCCCGGACAGACCTTTGAAAAACTGTTTTTT
TRBV14	TRBJ2-7	TRBD1	15	once	CASSQEPGGYYEQYF	TGTGCCAGCAGCCAAGAGCCAGGGGGATATTACGAGCAGTACTTC
TRBV29-1	TRBJ2-1	.	11	.	CSVGDSSGQFF	TGCAGCGTTGGAGACAGCTCGGGGCAGTTCTTC
TRBV4-1	TRBJ1-2	.	13	few	CASSRDNNYGYTF	TGCGCCAGCAGCCGGGACAATAACTATGGCTACACCTTC
TRBV4-1	TRBJ1-4	TRBD1	12	.	CASRDRREKLFF	TGCGCCAGCAGGGACAGGCGTGAAAAACTGTTTTTT
TRBV7-8	TRBJ2-7	TRBD2	15	.	CASSDIAGAPYEQYF	TGTGCCAGCAGTGATATAGCGGGAGCGCCTTACGAGCAGTACTTC
TRBV6-1	TRBJ1-3	.	14	.	CASSEYRVGNTIYF	TGTGCCAGCAGTGAATACCGGGTAGGAAACACCATATATTTT
TRBV6-6	TRBJ1-1	.	17	.	CASRRERGGGMNTEAFF	TGTGCCAGCAGACGAGAGCGGGGCGGGGGTATGAACACTGAAGCTTTCTTT
TRBV28	TRBJ1-4	.	15	.	CASSSSRPYPEKLFF	TGTGCCAGCAGTTCGTCCAGGCCTTATCCCGAAAAACTGTTTTTT
TRBV27	TRBJ2-7	TRBD1	13	.	CASKGQGVYEQYF	TGTGCCAGCAAGGGTCAGGGGGTCTACGAGCAGTACTTC
TRBV7-9	TRBJ1-2	TRBD1	14	.	CASSSPGTGEGYTF	TGTGCCAGCAGCTCTCCCGGGACAGGGGAAGGCTACACCTTC
TRBV5-1	TRBJ2-3	TRBD1	16	few	CASSFAGQASTDTQYF	TGCGCCAGCAGCTTTGCCGGACAGGCCAGCACAGATACGCAGTATTTT
TRBV3-1/TRBV3-2	TRBJ1-2	TRBD1	13	.	CASSHGTGLGYTF	TGTGCCAGCAGCCACGGGACAGGGCTCGGCTACACCTTC
TRBV29-1	TRBJ2-5	TRBD1	19	.	CSVGGSGTGFNPSQETQYF	TGCAGCGTTGGGGGATCCGGGACAGGGTTTAACCCGAGTCAGGAGACCCAGTACTTC
TRBV24-1	TRBJ2-7	TRBD1	14	few	CATSELGQESKQYF	TGTGCCACCAGTGAATTGGGACAGGAGTCCAAGCAGTACTTC
TRBV20-1	TRBJ1-2	.	13	.	CSASAIPDYGYTF	TGCAGTGCTAGTGCGATACCGGACTATGGCTACACCTTC
TRBV12-5	TRBJ1-4	TRBD1	21	.	CASGEGQGPSHEDLANEKLFF	TGTGCTAGTGGTGAGGGACAGGGGCCCTCCCACGAAGACCTCGCTAATGAAAAACTGTTTTTT
TRBV27	TRBJ2-7	TRBD1	13	.	CASSRGQGREQYF	TGTGCCAGCAGCCGCGGACAGGGACGCGAGCAGTACTTC
TRBV4-1	TRBJ2-2	TRBD2	18	.	CASSQEAAGGPYTGELFF	TGCGCCAGCAGCCAAGAGGCGGCGGGAGGGCCGTACACCGGGGAGCTGTTTTTT
TRBV30	TRBJ2-4	TRBD1	15	.	CAWSYGQGGGNIQYF	TGTGCCTGGAGTTACGGACAGGGGGGAGGGAACATTCAGTACTTC
TRBV15	TRBJ1-5	TRBD1	16	.	CATSRGPQGAGEPQHF	TGTGCCACCAGCAGAGGGCCCCAGGGGGCCGGTGAGCCCCAGCATTTT
TRBV2	TRBJ2-3	TRBD2	15	.	CASSDGGGSTDTQYF	TGTGCCAGCAGTGATGGGGGAGGGAGCACAGATACGCAGTATTTT
TRBV28	TRBJ1-5	.	13	once	CASSHRAGQPQHF	TGTGCCAGCAGCCACAGGGCAGGACAGCCCCAGCATTTT
TRBV12-5	TRBJ2-1	.	16	.	CASGSLLPGTYNEQFF	TGTGCTAGTGGTTCGCTCCTCCCGGGGACTTACAATGAGCAGTTCTTC
TRBV30	TRBJ2-3	TRBD2	13	.	CASTLGGTDTQYF	TGTGCCTCGACCCTGGGGGGGACAGATACGCAGTATTTT
TRBV4-1	TRBJ1-5	TRBD1	15	.	CASSLRTGDNQPQHF	TGCGCCAGCAGCCTCAGGACAGGGGATAATCAGCCCCAGCATTTT
TRBV4-1	TRBJ1-5	.	15	.	CASSQAAGRNQPQHF	TGCGCCAGCAGCCAAGCGGCAGGCCGCAATCAGCCCCAGCATTTT